The sequence of this T cell receptor beta chain was determined in a study of blood T cell repertoires in COVID-19. As handled by the study authors: How many nucleated cells were present was estimated from reference gene primer amplification. Produced via immunoSEQ multiplex PCR; TCRdb's table is partial and in-frame only. Clonal size and the V and J genes are those of that table, whereas D and trimming came from the DNA. This table has 190,000 or so clones, roughly 90% appearing once. Input material: PBMCs or T cells enriched from blood (not recorded which). The TCR was taken from a woman under 30 who had recovered from COVID-19.

The CDR3: CASGRGENIQYF. Written as DNA, the CDR3 is TGTGCCAGCGGGCGGGGGGAAAACATTCAGTACTTC. The chain links TRBV6-5 to TRBJ2-4; 8 positions agree with TRBD2. V was clipped by 8 bases and J by 5 bases; unmatched bases: 2. This CDR3 contains 12 residues. In germline, CDR1 is MNHEY, CDR2 SVGAGI.